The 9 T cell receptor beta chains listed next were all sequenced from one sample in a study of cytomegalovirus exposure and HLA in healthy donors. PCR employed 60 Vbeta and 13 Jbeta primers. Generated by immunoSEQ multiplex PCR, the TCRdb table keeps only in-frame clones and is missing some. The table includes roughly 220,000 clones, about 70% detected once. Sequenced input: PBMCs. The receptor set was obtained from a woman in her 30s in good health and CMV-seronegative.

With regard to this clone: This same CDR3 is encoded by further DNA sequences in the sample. The chain's CDR3 is CASSLGLAGYNEQFF. CDR3 DNA sequence: TGCGCCAGCAGCTTGGGACTAGCGGGATACAATGAGCAGTTCTTC. V usage is TRBV5-1 and J usage is TRBJ2-1, with 11 bases fitting TRBD2. Trimming cost V 0 bases and J 4 bases; bases outside gene matches: 0. In germline, CDR1 is SGHRS, CDR2 YFSETQ. This CDR3 has 15 amino acids.

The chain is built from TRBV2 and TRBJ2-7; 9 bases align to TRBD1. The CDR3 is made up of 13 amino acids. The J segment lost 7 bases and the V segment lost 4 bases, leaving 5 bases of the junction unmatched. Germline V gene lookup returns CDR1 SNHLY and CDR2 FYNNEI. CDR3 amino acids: CASSADRGGEQYF. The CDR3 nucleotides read TGTGCCAGCAGTGCAGACAGGGGGGGGGAGCAGTACTTC.

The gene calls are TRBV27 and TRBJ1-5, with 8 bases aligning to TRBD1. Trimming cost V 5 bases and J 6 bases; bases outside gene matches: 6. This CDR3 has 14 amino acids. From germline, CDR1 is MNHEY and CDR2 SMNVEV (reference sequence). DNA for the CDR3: TGTGCCAGCAGTCGGTTGACAGGGGCTCAGCCCCAGCATTTT. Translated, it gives CASSRLTGAQPQHF.

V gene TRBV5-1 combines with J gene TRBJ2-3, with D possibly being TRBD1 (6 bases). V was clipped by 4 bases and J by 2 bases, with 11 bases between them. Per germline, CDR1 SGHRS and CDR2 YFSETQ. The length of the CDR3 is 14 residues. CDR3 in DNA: TGCGCCAGCAGCGACGGACAGTACACAGATACGCAGTATTTT. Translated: CASSDGQYTDTQYF.

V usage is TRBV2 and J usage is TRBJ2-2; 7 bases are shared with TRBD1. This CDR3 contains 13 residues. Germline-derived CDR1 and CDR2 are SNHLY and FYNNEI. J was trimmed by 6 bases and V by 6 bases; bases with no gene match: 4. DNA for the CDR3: TGTGCCAGCAGGGGTACAGGGGCCGGGGAGCTGTTTTTT. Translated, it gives CASRGTGAGELFF.

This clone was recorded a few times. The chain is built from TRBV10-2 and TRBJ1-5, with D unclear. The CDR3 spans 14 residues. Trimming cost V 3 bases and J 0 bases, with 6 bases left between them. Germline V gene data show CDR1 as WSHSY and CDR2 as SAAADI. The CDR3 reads CASSDGPSNQPQHF. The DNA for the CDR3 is TGCGCCAGCAGTGATGGGCCTAGCAATCAGCCCCAGCATTTT.

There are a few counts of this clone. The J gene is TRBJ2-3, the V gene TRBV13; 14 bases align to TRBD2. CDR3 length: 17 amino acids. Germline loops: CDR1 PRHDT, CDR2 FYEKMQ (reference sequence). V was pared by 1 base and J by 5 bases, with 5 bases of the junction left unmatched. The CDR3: CASSLEGLAGGRDTQYF. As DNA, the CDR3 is TGTGCCAGCAGCTTAGAAGGACTAGCGGGGGGACGAGATACGCAGTATTTT.

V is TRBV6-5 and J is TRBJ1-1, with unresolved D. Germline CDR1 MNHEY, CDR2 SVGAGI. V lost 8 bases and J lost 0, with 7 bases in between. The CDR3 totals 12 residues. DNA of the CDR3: TGTGCCAGCTCGCGCATGAACACTGAAGCTTTCTTT. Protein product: CASSRMNTEAFF.

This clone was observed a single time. The CDR3 region has the DNA TGTGCCAGCAGTTTAAACAGGTATCAGCCCCAGCATTTT. It codes for CASSLNRYQPQHF. This chain joins TRBV27 and TRBJ1-5; possible D gene TRBD1, 5 bases. Trimming shortened V by 2 bases and J by 5 bases, and 7 bases separated the two germline ends. The germline V gene encodes CDR1 MNHEY and CDR2 SMNVEV (reference sequence). The CDR3 extends over 13 amino acids.